The rows below give T cell receptor beta chains drawn from one sample of a study of T-cell memory formation after mild COVID-19. In TCRdb, the 5' RACE reads were re-called with MiXCR into one record per CDR3 protein. Of approximately 560,000 distinct CDR3 sequences detected, around 15% appear once; the ten largest clones hold around 8.1%. Sequences were obtained from PBMCs or a T cell subset sorted from them (not recorded which). The receptor set was obtained from an adult woman who had mild COVID-19 (a few samples of this study predate the infection). Cell type and time point are not known. The CDR3 runs from the conserved cysteine through the conserved F or W. Each record gives: clone size, V gene, D gene, J gene, CDR3 DNA, CDR3 protein. D genes are given only for firm matches. Size tells how often a clone was seen (once, few, many) or the class of an expanded clone, and some rows leave it out.

>.|TRBV7-2|.|TRBJ2-2
TGTGCCAGCAGCTTACCCAGACAGCTTAGGAACACCGGGGAGCTGTTTTTT
CASSLPRQLRNTGELFF
>.|TRBV2|.|TRBJ2-3
TGTGCCAGCAGTGTGGCCCGCACAGATACGCAGTATTTT
CASSVARTDTQYF
>.|TRBV24-1|.|TRBJ2-3
TGTGCCACCAGTGATTTGGTGGACAGCACAGATACGCAGTATTTT
CATSDLVDSTDTQYF
>many|TRBV7-6|TRBD1|TRBJ2-7
TGTGCCAGCGGACAGGCCTACGAGCAGTACTTC
CASGQAYEQYF
>few|TRBV12-3/TRBV12-4|.|TRBJ2-1
TGTGCCAGCAGTTTCGAGTTAAGGTATGAGCAGTTCTTC
CASSFELRYEQFF
>.|TRBV18|.|TRBJ1-4
TGTGCCAGCTCACTCGTGGGAACTAATGAAAAACTGTTTTTT
CASSLVGTNEKLFF
>.|TRBV20-1|.|TRBJ2-7
TGCAGTGCTAGTCGCCCGAATATTTACGAGCAGTACTTC
CSASRPNIYEQYF
>few|TRBV15|TRBD1|TRBJ2-7
TGTGCCACCAGCCGGGACAGCTCCTACGAGCAGTACTTC
CATSRDSSYEQYF
>.|TRBV9|.|TRBJ2-7
TGTGCCAGCAGCGTAGCGCAGGGGCTGCACTACGAGCAGTACTTC
CASSVAQGLHYEQYF
>.|TRBV12-3/TRBV12-4|TRBD2|TRBJ2-3
TGTGCCAGCAGTTTGAGCCTCGGGGGGGGGCGCACAGATACGCAGTATTTT
CASSLSLGGGRTDTQYF
>.|TRBV5-1|.|TRBJ1-1
TGCGCCAGCAGTCTCCAGGGAATCAACACTGAAGCTTTCTTT
CASSLQGINTEAFF
>few|TRBV3-1|.|TRBJ2-3
TGTGCCAGCAGCCAAGATTACTCGGTCACAGCCCGAGGGGATACGCAGTATTTT
CASSQDYSVTARGDTQYF
>many|TRBV5-1|.|TRBJ2-7
TGTGCCAGCAGCTCCGGACAGACCTACGAGCAGTACTTC
CASSSGQTYEQYF
>few|TRBV20-1|TRBD2|TRBJ2-3
TGCAGTGCGGCGGGAGCTAACACAGATACGCAGTATTTT
CSAAGANTDTQYF
>few|TRBV2|.|TRBJ2-7
TGTGCCAGCAGTGCCAAGGCAGGGGGGGCCTACGAGCAGTACTTC
CASSAKAGGAYEQYF
>few|TRBV18|.|TRBJ1-3
TGTGCCAGCTCACCACCGCCAGGGTCTGGAAACACCATATATTTT
CASSPPPGSGNTIYF
>.|TRBV24-1|TRBD2|TRBJ2-3
TGTGCCACCAGTGATTCCAGACTAGCGGGAGGGGAAAGAGATACGCAGTATTTT
CATSDSRLAGGERDTQYF
>.|TRBV19|TRBD1|TRBJ1-1
TGTGCCAGTACCATGGACAGGGGGCGGACTGAAGCTTTCTTT
CASTMDRGRTEAFF
>.|TRBV7-9|.|TRBJ1-4
TGTGCCAGCAGCTCAGGAGGCATCGCAACTAATGAAAAACTGTTTTTT
CASSSGGIATNEKLFF
>.|TRBV24-1|.|TRBJ2-1
TGTGCCACCAGTGATCTCGGACAGGGAGGGTCCTACAATGAGCAGTTCTTC
CATSDLGQGGSYNEQFF
>.|TRBV27|.|TRBJ2-1
TGTGCCAGCAGTTTAGGTCTAGCCCCCGCTGATGAGCAGTTCTTC
CASSLGLAPADEQFF
>few|TRBV27|.|TRBJ1-4
TGTGCCAGCAGCCAAACCAGTGGAAAACTGTTTTTT
CASSQTSGKLFF
>.|TRBV2|TRBD2|TRBJ2-3
TGTGCCAGCAGTGAAGCGCGCCTAGCGGGAGGGCCGTTTTGGACAGATACGCAGTATTTT
CASSEARLAGGPFWTDTQYF
>.|TRBV5-1|TRBD1|TRBJ1-2
TGCGCCAGCAGTTTCGGACAGGGCCCCCTTAACTATGGCTACACCTTC
CASSFGQGPLNYGYTF
>.|TRBV12-3/TRBV12-4|.|TRBJ1-1
TGTGCCAGCACATTAGGCGGGGCAGGGGAAGCTTTCTTT
CASTLGGAGEAFF
>.|TRBV20-1|TRBD2|TRBJ2-3
TGCAGTGCTAGAGTAGCGGGGGTGCACACAGATACGCAGTATTTT
CSARVAGVHTDTQYF
>once|TRBV5-1|.|TRBJ2-1
TGCGCCAGCAGCTTGGCTAGTTGGGAGTACAATGAGCAGTTCTTC
CASSLASWEYNEQFF
>few|TRBV3-1|.|TRBJ2-1
TGTGCCAGCAGCCAAGAAGGAGGGGGATCCAATGAGCAGTTCTTC
CASSQEGGGSNEQFF
>.|TRBV5-1|.|TRBJ2-1
TGCGCCAGTGGCAGGGCCGCCTACAATGAGCAGTTCTTC
CASGRAAYNEQFF
>few|TRBV12-3/TRBV12-4|TRBD1|TRBJ2-3
TGTGCCAGCAGTCGAAACAGGGGTGGCACAGATACGCAGTATTTT
CASSRNRGGTDTQYF
>.|TRBV30|.|TRBJ2-1
TGTGCCTGGAGTGTAGCAGGGCGCAATGAGCAGTTCTTC
CAWSVAGRNEQFF
>few|TRBV23-1|.|TRBJ2-7
TGCGCCAGCAGTCAAAGGAGACAGGCGGTGTCCTACGAGCAGTACTTC
CASSQRRQAVSYEQYF
>.|TRBV7-8|TRBD1|TRBJ1-5
TGTGCCAGCAGCTTAGGGACAGGGTGGCCCCAGCATTTT
CASSLGTGWPQHF
>few|TRBV7-2|.|TRBJ1-6
TGTGCCAGCAGCTTAGCGGGAGGAATCTATAATTCACCCCTCCACTTT
CASSLAGGIYNSPLHF
>.|TRBV11-2|.|TRBJ1-1
TGTGCCAGCAGCCACTCCGCGGGGGGGAACACTGAAGCTTTCTTT
CASSHSAGGNTEAFF
>.|TRBV2|TRBD1|TRBJ1-1
TGTGCCAGCAGTCGGGACAGTCAATACACTGAAGCTTTCTTT
CASSRDSQYTEAFF
>.|TRBV20-1|.|TRBJ2-1
TGCAGTGCTAGAGAGCGTGGGCTCCATGAGCAGTTCTTC
CSARERGLHEQFF
>.|TRBV7-3|.|TRBJ2-1
TGTGCCAGCAGCGCCTGGGACCACAATGAGCAGTTCTTC
CASSAWDHNEQFF
>.|TRBV3-1|.|TRBJ2-3
TGTGCCAGCAGCCAAGAGCTGGTTGGACCGGATACGCAGTATTTT
CASSQELVGPDTQYF
>few|TRBV7-9|.|TRBJ2-7
TGTGCCAGCAGCTGGCGGGCAGGACCGCGGTACTTC
CASSWRAGPRYF
>many|TRBV5-6|.|TRBJ1-1
TGTGCCAGCAGCTTGTTCCAGGAAGCTTTCTTT
CASSLFQEAFF
>.|TRBV4-1|.|TRBJ2-5
TGCGCCAGCAGCCAATCTATGGACTTTCAAGAGACCCAGTACTTC
CASSQSMDFQETQYF